This paragraph reports one T cell receptor beta chain. Its antigen is not identified. One entry per CDR3 protein results from TCRdb running MiXCR on the RT-PCR reads. The table shows around 200,000 distinct CDR3 sequences, with around 9% occurring only once. The data were taken from a study of response to subunit inactivated influenza vaccine. Trimming removed 6 bases from V and 4 bases from J; junction bases left unmatched: 11. The germline V gene encodes CDR1 DFQATT and CDR2 SNEGSKA (reference sequence). The CDR3 is 14 residues long. Findings and caveats of the study: The authors suggested that every seasonal influenza vaccination recruits few new T cells.

The chain recombines TRBV20-1 with TRBJ2-7; TRBD1 matches 8 bases. This sequence was found in a man aged 45-60 years who received an inactivated influenza vaccine. The sample was non-naive T cells sorted from PBMCs, taken on the day of vaccination. As DNA, the CDR3 is TGCAGTGCCCGATACGACAGGGGTGGTTACGAGCAGTACTTC. Encoded protein: CSARYDRGGYEQYF.